The 5 T cell receptor beta chains given below trace back to one sample, sequenced in a study of beta chain features in type 1 diabetes. All of the isolated RNA was reverse transcribed, so expressed TCRB transcripts were sequenced. Clones were read by immunoSEQ multiplex PCR, and TCRdb kept only the in-frame ones, dropping some. This sample has around 300,000 clones; under 8.5% occur once, and the top ten carry about 0.93%. Sequencing input: central memory CD4+ T cells from blood. Every receptor here comes from a woman younger than 30 in good health.

J is TRBJ1-2 and V is TRBV2, with TRBD1 as a possible D gene (5 bases). CDR1 and CDR2 (germline): SNHLY, FYNNEI. The CDR3 totals 11 residues. V was clipped by 9 bases and J by 6 bases, with 11 bases between them. CDR3 amino acids: CARTAKNGYTF. In DNA, the CDR3 is TGTGCCAGGACAGCGAAGAATGGCTACACCTTC.

This clone was counted only a few times. One junction end does not reproduce the germline sequence, and a read error may be involved. The J gene is TRBJ2-3, the V gene TRBV7-7; 8 positions match TRBD1. This CDR3 has 14 amino acids. Per the germline V gene, CDR1 is SSHAT and CDR2 is FNYEAQ (reference sequence). CDR3 in amino acids: CASSPDRGTDTQYF. The CDR3 coding sequence is TGTGCTAGCAGCCCGGACAGGGGCACAGATACGCAGTATTTT.

Sample share makes this clone medium-sized (0.01 to 0.1%). The chain joins TRBV7-9 to TRBJ1-1, with 7 bases identical to TRBD1. Trimming at V came to 5 bases and at J to 4 bases, leaving 7 bases not matched to a gene. The CDR3 is 14 residues long. Germline CDR1 and CDR2: SEHNR and FQNEAQ (reference sequence). The CDR3 sequence is CASSQGQSRTEAFF. Here the CDR3 DNA reads TGTGCCAGCAGCCAGGGACAGTCTCGCACTGAAGCTTTCTTT.

Ten or more counts support this clone. The chain uses TRBV14 and TRBJ2-3; D is uncertain. The V end was cut by 1 base, the J end by 1 base, with 6 bases between. The CDR3 is 14 residues long. In germline, CDR1 is SGHDN, CDR2 FVKESK. The chain's CDR3 is CASSQVPGTDTQYF. CDR3 sequence (DNA): TGTGCCAGCAGCCAAGTCCCAGGCACAGATACGCAGTATTTT.

The sample holds many counts of this clone. V usage is TRBV5-5 and J usage is TRBJ1-4; TRBD1 matches at 9 bases. V was clipped by 1 base and J by 6 bases; unmatched bases: 1. Germline CDR1 and CDR2: SGHKS and YYEKEE (reference sequence). The CDR3 spans 14 residues. The CDR3 region is CASSLTGGDEKLFF. In DNA, the CDR3 is TGTGCCAGCAGCTTGACAGGGGGCGATGAAAAACTGTTTTTT. Drawing the rest from reference TRBV5-5 and TRBJ1-4, the complete variable domain is DAGVTQSPTHLIKTRGQQVTLRCSPISGHKSVSWYQQVLGQGPQFIFQYYEKEERGRGNFPDRFSARQFPNYSSELNVNALLLGDSALYLCASSLTGGDEKLFFGSGTQLSVL.